These 7 T cell receptor beta chains were all obtained from the same sample, sequenced in a study of cytomegalovirus exposure and HLA in healthy donors. 13 Jbeta primers and 60 Vbeta primers were used for the PCR. Sequencing used immunoSEQ multiplex PCR; TCRdb keeps in-frame clones, though not all of them. The sample records some 140,000 clones, over 65% being singletons. The sequenced sample was PBMCs. These TCRs come from a woman aged 40 to 50 in good health and CMV-seronegative.

The chain employs TRBV5-6 and TRBJ2-7; D is perhaps TRBD2 (6 bases). This CDR3 has 15 residues. With 0 bases removed from V and 3 bases from J, the gap between germline ends came to 13 bases. Germline V gene data show CDR1 as SGHDT and CDR2 as YYEEEE. The CDR3 DNA follows: TGTGCCAGCAGCTTGGAACTTCAGGGACTCTACGAGCAGTACTTC. Protein product: CASSLELQGLYEQYF.

The chain is built from TRBV6-5 and TRBJ1-2, with 8 bases matching TRBD1. The V and J ends lost 2 bases and 6 bases, in that order; junction bases with no gene match: 8. This CDR3 spans 15 amino acids. Looked up from germline, CDR1 is MNHEY and CDR2 is SVGAGI. The CDR3 DNA reads as TGTGCCAGCAGTTACGCCGGGCAGGGGGCGCATGGCTACACCTTC. It specifies CASSYAGQGAHGYTF.

The chain uses TRBV6-5 and TRBJ2-2; 10 bases agree with TRBD2. There are 15 residues in the CDR3. Looked up from germline, CDR1 is MNHEY and CDR2 is SVGAGI. V lost 2 bases to trimming and J lost 8 bases; unmatched junction nucleotides: 5. This CDR3 is CASSYKGLASGELFF. The CDR3 coding sequence is TGTGCCAGCAGTTACAAGGGACTAGCGAGTGGGGAGCTGTTTTTT.

This chain links TRBV6-1 with TRBJ1-5; TRBD1 matches at 9 bases. V shed 3 bases and J 2 bases; nucleotides not matched to a gene: 8. This CDR3 contains 17 residues. From germline, CDR1 is MNHNS and CDR2 SASEGT. CDR3 sequence reads: CASSDGTGRLGNQPQHF. CDR3 nucleotide sequence: TGTGCCAGCAGTGACGGGACAGGGAGGTTGGGCAATCAGCCCCAGCATTTT.

This rearrangement joins TRBV6-6 to TRBJ1-2, with TRBD1 matching 8 bases. CDR1 and CDR2 (germline): MNHNY, SVGAGI (reference sequence). This CDR3 spans 15 amino acids. With 9 bases clipped from V and 3 bases from J, the junction kept 12 bases outside the gene matches. CDR3 sequence reads: CASSPTTGGDYGYTF. DNA of the CDR3: TGTGCCAGTTCGCCGACCACAGGGGGGGACTATGGCTACACCTTC.

The chain couples TRBV2 to TRBJ2-3; 8 bases map to TRBD2. The CDR3 totals 14 residues. The trim removed 3 bases at V and 6 bases at J, leaving 5 bases unmatched. CDR1 and CDR2 (germline): SNHLY, FYNNEI. CDR3 residues: CASSDGLAQDTQYF. CDR3 bases: TGTGCCAGCAGTGATGGACTAGCACAGGATACGCAGTATTTT.

The V gene is TRBV7-9, the J gene TRBJ2-7; D is unresolved. V was cut by 1 base and J by 6 bases, with 16 bases left in between. The germline V gene encodes CDR1 SEHNR and CDR2 FQNEAQ (reference sequence). CDR3 length equals 15 residues. CDR3 sequence (DNA): TGTGCCAGCAGCTTAGGGCAACGACTTTTCTCCGAGCAGTACTTC. Its translation: CASSLGQRLFSEQYF.